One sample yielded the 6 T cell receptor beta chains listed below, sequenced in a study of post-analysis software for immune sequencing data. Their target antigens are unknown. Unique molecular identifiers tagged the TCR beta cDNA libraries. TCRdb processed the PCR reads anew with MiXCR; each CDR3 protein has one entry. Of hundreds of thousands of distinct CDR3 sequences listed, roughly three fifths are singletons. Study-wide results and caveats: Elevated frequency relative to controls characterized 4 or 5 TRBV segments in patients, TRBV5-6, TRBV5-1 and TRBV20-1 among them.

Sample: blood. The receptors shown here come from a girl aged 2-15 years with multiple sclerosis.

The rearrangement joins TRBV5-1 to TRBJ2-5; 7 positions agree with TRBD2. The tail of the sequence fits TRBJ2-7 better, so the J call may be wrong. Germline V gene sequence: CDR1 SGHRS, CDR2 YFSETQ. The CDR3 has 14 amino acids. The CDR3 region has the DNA TGCGCCAGCAGCTGCGCGGGAGACCTAAACGAGCAGTACTTC. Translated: CASSCAGDLNEQYF.

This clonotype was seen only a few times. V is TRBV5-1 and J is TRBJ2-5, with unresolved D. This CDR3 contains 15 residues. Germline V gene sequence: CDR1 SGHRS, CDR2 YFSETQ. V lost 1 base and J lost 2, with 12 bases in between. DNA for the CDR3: TGCGCCAGCAGCTTGATTACGGCTAAACAAGAGACCCAGTACTTC. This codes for CASSLITAKQETQYF.

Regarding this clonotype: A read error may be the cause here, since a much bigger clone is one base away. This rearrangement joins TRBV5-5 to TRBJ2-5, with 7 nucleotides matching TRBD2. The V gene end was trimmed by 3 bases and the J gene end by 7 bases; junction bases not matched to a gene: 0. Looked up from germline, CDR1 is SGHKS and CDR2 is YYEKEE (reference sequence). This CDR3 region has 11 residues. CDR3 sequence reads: CASSWGGTQYF. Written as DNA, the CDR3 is TGTGCCAGCAGCTGGGGGGGGACCCAGTACTTC. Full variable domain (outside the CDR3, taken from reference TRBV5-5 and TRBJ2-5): DAGVTQSPTHLIKTRGQQVTLRCSPISGHKSVSWYQQVLGQGPQFIFQYYEKEERGRGNFPDRFSARQFPNYSSELNVNALLLGDSALYLCASSWGGTQYFGPGTRLLVL.

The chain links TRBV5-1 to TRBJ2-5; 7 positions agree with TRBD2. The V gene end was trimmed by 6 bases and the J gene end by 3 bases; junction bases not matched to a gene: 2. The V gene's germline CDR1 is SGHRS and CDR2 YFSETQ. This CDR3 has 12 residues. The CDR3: CASKSGEETQYF. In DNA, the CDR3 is TGCGCCAGCAAAAGCGGGGAAGAGACCCAGTACTTC.

This CDR3 reads CASRTGAGHYGYTF. The CDR3, as DNA: TGTGCCAGCAGGACAGGGGCGGGGCACTATGGCTACACCTTC. The rearrangement links TRBV6-6 to TRBJ1-2; 8 bases align to TRBD1. CDR1 is MNHNY and CDR2 is SVGAGI in the germline V gene (reference sequence). The ends lost 6 bases at V and 3 bases at J; junction bases unmatched: 6. This CDR3 is built from 14 residues.

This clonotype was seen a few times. CDR3 sequence (DNA): TGTGCCAGCAGTTACTCTAGGACAGGGGGCGCCTACGAGCAGTACTTC. It specifies CASSYSRTGGAYEQYF. The V call is TRBV6-2 or TRBV6-3, the J call TRBJ2-7; TRBD1 matches at 11 bases. The CDR3 spans 16 residues. CDR1 is MNHEY, CDR2 SVGEGT, per germline. V was pared by 0 bases and J by 2 bases, with 3 bases of the junction left unmatched.